This T cell receptor beta chain was observed in a study of T cells expressing NK-cell markers. Across the whole study: Beta-chain profiling covered CD3+CD56+NKG2C+, CD3+CD56+NKG2C- and CD3+CD56-NKG2C+ sorted subsets. Broader study findings: Of the CD8+ T cell pool in 6 or 7 donors, roughly 1.0-7.5% was accounted for by dominant NKG2C+ clonotypes.

Production of TCR beta cDNA relied on 5'RACE template switching with UMIs. TCRdb processed the 5' RACE reads again and assigns one entry to each CDR3 protein, with no DNA. The repertoire table contains under 200,000 distinct CDR3 sequences. The V gene's germline CDR1 is MNHEY and CDR2 SVGEGT. CDR3 size: 16 residues. Note on this clonotype: No antigen is known for it.

The origin of this receptor is a woman between 18 and 70 years old in good health. This chain links TRBV6-2 or TRBV6-3 with TRBJ2-7; TCRdb's assignment of TRBD2 cannot be checked, as there is no DNA. The sequencing input was blood T cells: a sorted CD56 or NKG2C T cell subset, CD4+ or CD8+ T cells, or bulk PBMC T cells (not recorded which). The CDR3 is CASSYSKGALGYEQYF.